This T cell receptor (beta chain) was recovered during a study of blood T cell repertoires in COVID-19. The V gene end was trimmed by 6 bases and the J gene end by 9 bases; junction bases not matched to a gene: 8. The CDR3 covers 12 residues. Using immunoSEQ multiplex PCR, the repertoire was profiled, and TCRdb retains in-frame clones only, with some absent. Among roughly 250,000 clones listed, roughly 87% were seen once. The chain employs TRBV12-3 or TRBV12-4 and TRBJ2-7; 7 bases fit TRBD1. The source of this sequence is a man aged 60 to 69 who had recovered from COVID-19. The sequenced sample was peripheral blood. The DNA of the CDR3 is TGTGCCAGCAGCCTCGGGACAGTACGGCAGTACTTC. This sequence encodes CASSLGTVRQYF.